The entry below describes one T cell receptor (beta chain). At least ten counts were recorded for this clonotype. Its antigen is not yet known. Base qualities were left out, and no much larger clone turns up one base away. This sample is drawn from a study of CD8 T cells in ankylosing spondylitis (TCRdb year 2017). Turning to the overall study: The study set out to find disease-linked TCR variants by profiling T cell receptor beta repertoires in ankylosing spondylitis patients and healthy donors. The full study cohort comprised about 24 ankylosing spondylitis patients and 110 or so healthy donors. Peripheral blood was sampled, and synovial fluid was also collected from ankylosing spondylitis patients. Overall study results and their limits: A CD8+ phenotype was shown by the disease-linked clones, which were found at relatively low frequencies in peripheral blood. Significant enrichment of the disease-linked clones was reported in matched synovial fluid samples from ankylosing spondylitis patients. Blood from ankylosing spondylitis patients appeared to be characterized by a TCR beta motif composed of under 10 highly homologous amino acid variants. Some of the motif variants had been reported before in the synovial fluid and blood of reactive arthritis patients, a finding that suggests common disease-initiation mechanisms.

TCRdb names Illumina HiSeq 2500 as the instrument used. TCR beta libraries were prepared by quantitative 5'-RACE with molecular barcodes. In the source study's methods: A new computational method, built on a probabilistic model of VDJ rearrangement, was used to identify disease-linked TCR variants. The raw public data were reprocessed by TCRdb itself: fastp quality trimming at Q25, MiXCR clonotype calling, in-frame beta chains only. Every distinct CDR3 protein forms one entry, paired with its most common genes and DNA. These V and J calls originate from TCRdb's pipeline instead of the authors' own analysis. This sample holds some 130,000 distinct CDR3 sequences; roughly an eighth were observed only once. Of the sample, over 4% is held by the ten largest clones. This receptor was obtained from a female donor with ankylosing spondylitis or in good health (not recorded which). Sequencing was carried out using blood, either unsorted or a sorted T cell fraction (not recorded which).

Here is the DNA: TGCAGCGTTCGGACGGTCTCCTACGAGCAGTACTTC. Its protein is CSVRTVSYEQYF. Here the chain combines TRBV29-1 and TRBJ2-7; no D gene is confidently identified. CDR1 SQVTM and CDR2 ANQGSEA were looked up in the germline V gene. The CDR3, from cysteine to phenylalanine, totals 12 residues. This entry keeps only the CDR3 DNA: 36 bases, framed from base 1. Trimming removed 5 bases from V and 0 bases from J, leaving 8 bases between the germline ends.